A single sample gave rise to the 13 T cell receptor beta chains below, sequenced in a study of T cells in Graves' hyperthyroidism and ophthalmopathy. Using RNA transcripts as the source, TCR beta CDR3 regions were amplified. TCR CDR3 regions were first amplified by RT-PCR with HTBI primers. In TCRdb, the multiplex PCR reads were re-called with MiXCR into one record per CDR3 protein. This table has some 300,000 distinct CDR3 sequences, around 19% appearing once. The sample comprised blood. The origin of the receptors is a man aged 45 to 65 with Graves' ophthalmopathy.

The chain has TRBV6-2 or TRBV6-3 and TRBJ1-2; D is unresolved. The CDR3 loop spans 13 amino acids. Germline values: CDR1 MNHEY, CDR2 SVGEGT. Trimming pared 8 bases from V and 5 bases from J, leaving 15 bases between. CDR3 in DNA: TGTGCCAGCTCCACGGCTGATAATTATGGCTACACCTTC. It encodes CASSTADNYGYTF.

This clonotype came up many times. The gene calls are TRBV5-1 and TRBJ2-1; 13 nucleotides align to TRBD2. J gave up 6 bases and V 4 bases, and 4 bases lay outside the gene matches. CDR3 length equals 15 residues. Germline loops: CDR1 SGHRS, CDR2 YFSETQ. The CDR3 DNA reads TGCGCCAGCAGCCTGACTAGCGGGAGGCCCAATGAGCAGTTCTTC. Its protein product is CASSLTSGRPNEQFF. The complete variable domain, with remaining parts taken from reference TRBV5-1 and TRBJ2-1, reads KAGVTQTPRYLIKTRGQQVTLSCSPISGHRSVSWYQQTPGQGLQFLFEYFSETQRNKGNFPGRFSGRQFSNSRSEMNVSTLELGDSALYLCASSLTSGRPNEQFFGPGTRLTVL.

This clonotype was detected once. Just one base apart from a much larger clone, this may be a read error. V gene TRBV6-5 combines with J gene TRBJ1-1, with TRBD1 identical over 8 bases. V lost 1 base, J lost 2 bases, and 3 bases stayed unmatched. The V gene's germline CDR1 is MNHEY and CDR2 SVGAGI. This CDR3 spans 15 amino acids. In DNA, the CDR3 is TGTGCCAGCAGTTACTGGACAGGGATAAACACTGAAGCTTTCTTT. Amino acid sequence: CASSYWTGINTEAFF.

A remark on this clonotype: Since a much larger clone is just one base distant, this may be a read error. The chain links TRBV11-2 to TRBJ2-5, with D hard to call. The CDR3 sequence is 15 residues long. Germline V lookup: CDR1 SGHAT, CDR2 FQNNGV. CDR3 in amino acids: CASCLVAGRQETQYF. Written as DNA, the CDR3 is TGTGCCAGCTGCTTAGTGGCAGGCAGACAAGAGACCCAGTACTTC.

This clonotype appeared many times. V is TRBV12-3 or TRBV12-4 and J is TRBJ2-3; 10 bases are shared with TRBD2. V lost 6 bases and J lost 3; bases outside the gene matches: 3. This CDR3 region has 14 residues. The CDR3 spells CASRSSGRTDTQYF. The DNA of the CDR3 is TGTGCCAGCAGGTCTAGCGGGAGAACAGATACGCAGTATTTT.

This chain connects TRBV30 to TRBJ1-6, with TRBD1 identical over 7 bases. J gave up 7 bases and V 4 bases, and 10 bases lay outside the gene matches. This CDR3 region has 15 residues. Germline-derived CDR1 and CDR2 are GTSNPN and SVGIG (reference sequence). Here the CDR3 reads CAWKATDRANSPLHF. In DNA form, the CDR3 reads TGTGCCTGGAAAGCGACCGACAGGGCGAATTCACCCCTCCACTTT.

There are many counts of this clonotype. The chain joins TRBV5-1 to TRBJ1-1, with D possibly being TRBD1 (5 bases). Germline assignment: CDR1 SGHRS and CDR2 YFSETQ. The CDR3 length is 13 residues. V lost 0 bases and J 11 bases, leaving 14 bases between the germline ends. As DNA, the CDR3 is TGCGCCAGCAGCTTGGGGGTGGACAACGGGGCTTTCTTT. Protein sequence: CASSLGVDNGAFF.

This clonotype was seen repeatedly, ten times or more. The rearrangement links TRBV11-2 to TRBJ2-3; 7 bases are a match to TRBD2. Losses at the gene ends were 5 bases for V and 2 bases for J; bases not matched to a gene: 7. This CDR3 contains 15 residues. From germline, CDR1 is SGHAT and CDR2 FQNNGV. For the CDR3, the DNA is TGTGCCAGCAGCCCGCTAGCGGACCCCACAGATACGCAGTATTTT. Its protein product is CASSPLADPTDTQYF. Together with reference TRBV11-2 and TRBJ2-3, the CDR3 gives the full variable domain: EAGVAQSPRYKIIEKRQSVAFWCNPISGHATLYWYQQILGQGPKLLIQFQNNGVVDDSQLPKDRFSAERLKGVDSTLKIQPAKLEDSAVYLCASSPLADPTDTQYFGPGTRLTVL.

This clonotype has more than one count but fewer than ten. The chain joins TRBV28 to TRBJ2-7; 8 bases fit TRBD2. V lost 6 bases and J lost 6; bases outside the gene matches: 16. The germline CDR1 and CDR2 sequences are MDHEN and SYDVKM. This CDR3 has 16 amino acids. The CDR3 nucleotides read TGTGCCAGCAGCACCGCCGGGGCTAGCGGGTCAGGCGAGCAGTACTTC. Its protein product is CASSTAGASGSGEQYF. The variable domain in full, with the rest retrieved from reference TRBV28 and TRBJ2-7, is DVKVTQSSRYLVKRTGEKVFLECVQDMDHENMFWYRQDPGLGLRLIYFSYDVKMKEKGDIPEGYSVSREKKERFSLILESASTNQTSMYLCASSTAGASGSGEQYFGPGTRLTVT.

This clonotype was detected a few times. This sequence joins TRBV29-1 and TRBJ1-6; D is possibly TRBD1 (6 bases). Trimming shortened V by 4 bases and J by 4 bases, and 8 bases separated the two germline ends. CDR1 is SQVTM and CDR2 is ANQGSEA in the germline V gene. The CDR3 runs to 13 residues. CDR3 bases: TGCAGCGTTGCGCAGGGGTATAATTCACCCCTCCACTTT. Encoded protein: CSVAQGYNSPLHF.

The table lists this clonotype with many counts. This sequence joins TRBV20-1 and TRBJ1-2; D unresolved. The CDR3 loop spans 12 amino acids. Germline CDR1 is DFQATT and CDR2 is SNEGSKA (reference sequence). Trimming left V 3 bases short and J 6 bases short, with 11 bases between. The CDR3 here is CSASGRRDGYTF. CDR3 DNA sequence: TGCAGTGCTAGCGGCAGGAGGGATGGCTACACCTTC.

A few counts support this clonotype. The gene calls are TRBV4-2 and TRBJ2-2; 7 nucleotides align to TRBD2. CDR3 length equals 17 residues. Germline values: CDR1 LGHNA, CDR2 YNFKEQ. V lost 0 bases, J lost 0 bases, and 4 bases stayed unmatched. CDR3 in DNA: TGTGCCAGCAGCCAAGAGACTAGCACGACGAACACCGGGGAGCTGTTTTTT. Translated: CASSQETSTTNTGELFF.

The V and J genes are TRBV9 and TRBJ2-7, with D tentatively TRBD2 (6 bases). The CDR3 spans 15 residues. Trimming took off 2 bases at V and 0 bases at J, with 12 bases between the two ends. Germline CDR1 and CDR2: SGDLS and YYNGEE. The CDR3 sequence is CASSVGTSRSYEQYF. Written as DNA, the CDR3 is TGTGCCAGCAGCGTTGGTACTAGCCGCTCCTACGAGCAGTACTTC.